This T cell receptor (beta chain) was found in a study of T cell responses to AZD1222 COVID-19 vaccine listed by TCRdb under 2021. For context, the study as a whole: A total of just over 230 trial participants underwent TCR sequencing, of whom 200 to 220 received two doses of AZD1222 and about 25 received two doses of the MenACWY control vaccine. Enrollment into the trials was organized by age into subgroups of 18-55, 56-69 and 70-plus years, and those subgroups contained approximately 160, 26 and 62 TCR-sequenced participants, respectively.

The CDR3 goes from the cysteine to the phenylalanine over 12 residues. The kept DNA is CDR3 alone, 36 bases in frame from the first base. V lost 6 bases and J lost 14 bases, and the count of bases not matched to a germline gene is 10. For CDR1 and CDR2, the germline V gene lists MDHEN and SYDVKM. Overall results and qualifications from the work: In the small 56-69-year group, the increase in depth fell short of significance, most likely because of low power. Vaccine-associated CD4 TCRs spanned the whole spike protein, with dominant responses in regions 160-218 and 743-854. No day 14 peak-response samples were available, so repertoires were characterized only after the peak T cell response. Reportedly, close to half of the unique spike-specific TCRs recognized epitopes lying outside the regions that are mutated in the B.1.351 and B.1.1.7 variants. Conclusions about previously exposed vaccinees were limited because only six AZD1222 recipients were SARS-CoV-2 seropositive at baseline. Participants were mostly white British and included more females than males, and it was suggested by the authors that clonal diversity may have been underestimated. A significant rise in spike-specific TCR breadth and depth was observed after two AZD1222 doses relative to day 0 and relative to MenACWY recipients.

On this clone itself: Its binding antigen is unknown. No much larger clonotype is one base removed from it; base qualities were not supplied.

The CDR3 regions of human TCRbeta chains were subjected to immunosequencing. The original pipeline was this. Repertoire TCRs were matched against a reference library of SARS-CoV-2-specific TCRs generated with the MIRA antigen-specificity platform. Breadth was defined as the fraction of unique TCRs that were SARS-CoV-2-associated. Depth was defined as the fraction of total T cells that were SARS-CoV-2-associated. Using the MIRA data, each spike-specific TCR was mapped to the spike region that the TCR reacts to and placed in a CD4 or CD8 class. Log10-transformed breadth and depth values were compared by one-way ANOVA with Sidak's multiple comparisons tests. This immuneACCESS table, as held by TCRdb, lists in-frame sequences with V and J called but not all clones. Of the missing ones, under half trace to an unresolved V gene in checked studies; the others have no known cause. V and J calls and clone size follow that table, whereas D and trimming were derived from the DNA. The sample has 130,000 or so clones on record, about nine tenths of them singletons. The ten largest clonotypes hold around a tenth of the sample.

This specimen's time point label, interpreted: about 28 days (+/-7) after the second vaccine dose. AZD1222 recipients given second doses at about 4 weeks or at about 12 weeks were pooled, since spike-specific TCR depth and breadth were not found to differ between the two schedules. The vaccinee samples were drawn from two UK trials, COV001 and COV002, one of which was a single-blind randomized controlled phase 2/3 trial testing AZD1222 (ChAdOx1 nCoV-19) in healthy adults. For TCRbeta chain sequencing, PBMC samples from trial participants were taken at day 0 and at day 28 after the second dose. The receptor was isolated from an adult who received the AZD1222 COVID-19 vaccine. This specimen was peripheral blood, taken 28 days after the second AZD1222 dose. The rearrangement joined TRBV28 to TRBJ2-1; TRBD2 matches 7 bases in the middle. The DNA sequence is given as TGTGCCAGCAGAACCGCCGGGACTACCAAGTTCTTC. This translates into CASRTAGTTKFF.